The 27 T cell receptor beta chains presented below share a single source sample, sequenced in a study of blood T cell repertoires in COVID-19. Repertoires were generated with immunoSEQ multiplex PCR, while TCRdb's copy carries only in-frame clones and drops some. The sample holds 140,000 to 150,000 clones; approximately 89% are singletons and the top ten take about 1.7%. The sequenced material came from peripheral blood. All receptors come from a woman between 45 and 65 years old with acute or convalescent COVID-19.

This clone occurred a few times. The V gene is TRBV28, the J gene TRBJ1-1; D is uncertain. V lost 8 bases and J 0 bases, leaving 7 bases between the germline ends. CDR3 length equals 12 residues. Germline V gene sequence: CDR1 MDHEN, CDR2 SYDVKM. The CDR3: CASDGVNTEAFF. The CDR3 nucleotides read TGTGCCAGCGATGGAGTGAACACTGAAGCTTTCTTT.

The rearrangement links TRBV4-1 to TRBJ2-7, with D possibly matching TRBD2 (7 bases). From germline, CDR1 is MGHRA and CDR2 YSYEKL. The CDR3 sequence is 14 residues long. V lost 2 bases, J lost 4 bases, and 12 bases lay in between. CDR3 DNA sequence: TGCGCCAGCAGCCAAAGGGGGGGCAGTTACGAGCAGTACTTC. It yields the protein CASSQRGGSYEQYF.

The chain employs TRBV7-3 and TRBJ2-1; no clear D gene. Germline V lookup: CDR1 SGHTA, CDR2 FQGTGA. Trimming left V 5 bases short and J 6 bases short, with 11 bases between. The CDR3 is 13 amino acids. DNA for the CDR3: TGTGCCAGCAGCGTTTTTGTCCGCAATGAGCAGTTCTTC. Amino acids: CASSVFVRNEQFF.

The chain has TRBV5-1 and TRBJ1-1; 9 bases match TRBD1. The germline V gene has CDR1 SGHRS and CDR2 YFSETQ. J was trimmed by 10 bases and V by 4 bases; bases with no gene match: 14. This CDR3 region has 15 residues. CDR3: CASSLGDRDRDRAFF. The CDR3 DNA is TGCGCCAGCAGCCTAGGGGACCGGGACAGGGATAGAGCTTTCTTT.

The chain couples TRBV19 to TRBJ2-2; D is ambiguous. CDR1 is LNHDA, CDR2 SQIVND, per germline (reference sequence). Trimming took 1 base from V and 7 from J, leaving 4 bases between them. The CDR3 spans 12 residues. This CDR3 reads CASSIGSGELFF. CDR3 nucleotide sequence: TGTGCCAGTAGTATAGGGAGCGGGGAGCTGTTTTTT.

The CDR3 coding sequence is TGTGCCAGCAGCGCCGACAGGGAAGAGGAAAAACTGTTTTTT. This translates into CASSADREEEKLFF. The V call is TRBV11-1, the J call TRBJ1-4, with 7 positions matching TRBD1. V shed 5 bases, J shed 8 bases, and the junction held 8 bases outside the gene matches. Per the germline V gene, CDR1 is SGHAT and CDR2 is FQDESV (reference sequence). There are 14 residues in the CDR3.

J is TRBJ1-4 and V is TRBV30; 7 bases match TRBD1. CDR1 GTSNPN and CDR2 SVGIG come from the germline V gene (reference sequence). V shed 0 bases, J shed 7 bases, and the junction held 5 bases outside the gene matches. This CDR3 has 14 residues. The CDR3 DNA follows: TGTGCCTGGAGTGTACCACAGGGGTTTGAAAAACTGTTTTTT. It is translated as CAWSVPQGFEKLFF.

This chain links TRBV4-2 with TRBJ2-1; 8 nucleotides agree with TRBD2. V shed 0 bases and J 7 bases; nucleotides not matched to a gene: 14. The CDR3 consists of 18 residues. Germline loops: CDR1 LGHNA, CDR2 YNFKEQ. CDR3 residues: CASSQDWMSAGGPNEQFF. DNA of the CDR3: TGTGCCAGCAGCCAAGATTGGATGTCGGCGGGAGGACCGAATGAGCAGTTCTTC.

As DNA, the CDR3 is TGTGCCAGCAGCGTGCTAGGACAGGTCTCAGATCGTTCACCCCTCCACTTT. Translating it yields CASSVLGQVSDRSPLHF. The chain employs TRBV9 and TRBJ1-6; 7 nucleotides match TRBD1. The V and J ends lost 2 bases and 9 bases, in that order; junction bases with no gene match: 14. This CDR3 is built from 17 residues. Germline CDR1 and CDR2: SGDLS and YYNGEE.

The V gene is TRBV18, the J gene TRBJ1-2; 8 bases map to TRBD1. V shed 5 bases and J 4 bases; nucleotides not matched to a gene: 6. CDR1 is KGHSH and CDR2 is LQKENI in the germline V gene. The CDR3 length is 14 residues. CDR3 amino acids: CASSSGQGSYGYTF. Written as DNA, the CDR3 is TGTGCCAGCTCATCTGGACAGGGCTCCTATGGCTACACCTTC.

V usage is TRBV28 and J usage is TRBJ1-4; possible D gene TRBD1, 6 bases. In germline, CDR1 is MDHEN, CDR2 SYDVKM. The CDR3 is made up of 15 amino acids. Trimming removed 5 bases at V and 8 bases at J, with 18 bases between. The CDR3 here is CASSPPTGSGEKLFF. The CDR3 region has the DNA TGTGCCAGCAGTCCCCCCACAGGGTCGGGGGAAAAACTGTTTTTT.

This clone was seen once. This CDR3 reads CASSFGGDTEAFF. The CDR3, as DNA: TGTGCCAGCAGCTTTGGCGGGGACACTGAAGCTTTCTTT. V gene TRBV5-4 combines with J gene TRBJ1-1; D not resolved. Germline CDR1 is SGHNT and CDR2 is YYREEE (reference sequence). Trimming pared 2 bases from V and 3 bases from J, leaving 8 bases between. The CDR3 extends over 13 amino acids.

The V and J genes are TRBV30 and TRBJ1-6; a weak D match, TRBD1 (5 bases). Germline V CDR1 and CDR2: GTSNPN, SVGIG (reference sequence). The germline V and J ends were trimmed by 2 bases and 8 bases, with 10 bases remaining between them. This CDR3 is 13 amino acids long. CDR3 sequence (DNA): TGTGCCTGGAGTCAGGGAATAGATTCACCCCTCCACTTT. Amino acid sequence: CAWSQGIDSPLHF.

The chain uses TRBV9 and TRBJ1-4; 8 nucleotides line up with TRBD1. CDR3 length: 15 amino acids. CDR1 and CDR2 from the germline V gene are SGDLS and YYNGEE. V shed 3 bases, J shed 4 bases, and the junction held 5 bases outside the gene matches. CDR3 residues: CASSDGTGNNEKLFF. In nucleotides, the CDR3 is TGTGCCAGCAGCGATGGGACAGGCAATAATGAAAAACTGTTTTTT. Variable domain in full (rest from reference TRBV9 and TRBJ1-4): DSGVTQTPKHLITATGQRVTLRCSPRSGDLSVYWYQQSLDQGLQFLIQYYNGEERAKGNILERFSAQQFPDLHSELNLSSLELGDSALYFCASSDGTGNNEKLFFGSGTQLSVL.

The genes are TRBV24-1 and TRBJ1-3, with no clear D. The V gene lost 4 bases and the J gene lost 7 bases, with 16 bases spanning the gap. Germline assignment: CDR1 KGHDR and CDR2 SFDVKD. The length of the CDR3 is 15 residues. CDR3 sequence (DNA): TGTGCCACCAGTGACTCACGACAAGGGAGTAACACCATATATTTT. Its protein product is CATSDSRQGSNTIYF.

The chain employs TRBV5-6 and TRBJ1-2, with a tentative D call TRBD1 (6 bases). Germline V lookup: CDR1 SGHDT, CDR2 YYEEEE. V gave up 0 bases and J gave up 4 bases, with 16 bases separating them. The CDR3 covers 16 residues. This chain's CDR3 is CASSLVQGTPFYGYTF. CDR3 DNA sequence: TGTGCCAGCAGCTTGGTGCAGGGGACCCCGTTCTATGGCTACACCTTC.

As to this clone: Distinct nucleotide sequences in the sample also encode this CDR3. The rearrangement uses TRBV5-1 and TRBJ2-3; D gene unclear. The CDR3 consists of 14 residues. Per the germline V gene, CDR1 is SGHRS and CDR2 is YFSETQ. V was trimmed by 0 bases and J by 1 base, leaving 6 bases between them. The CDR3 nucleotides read TGCGCCAGCAGCTTGGCGGGTGGCACAGATACGCAGTATTTT. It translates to CASSLAGGTDTQYF.

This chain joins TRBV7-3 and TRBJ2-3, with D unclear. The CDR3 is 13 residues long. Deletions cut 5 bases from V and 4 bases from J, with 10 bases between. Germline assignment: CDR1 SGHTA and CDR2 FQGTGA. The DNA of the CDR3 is TGTGCCAGCAGCCTGAGACACGCAGATACGCAGTATTTT. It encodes CASSLRHADTQYF.

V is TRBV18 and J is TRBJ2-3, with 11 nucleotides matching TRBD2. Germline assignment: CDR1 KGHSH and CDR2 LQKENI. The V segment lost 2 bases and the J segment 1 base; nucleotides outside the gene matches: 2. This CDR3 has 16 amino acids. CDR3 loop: CASSPATSGGTDTQYF. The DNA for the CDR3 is TGTGCCAGCTCACCAGCGACTAGCGGGGGCACAGATACGCAGTATTTT.

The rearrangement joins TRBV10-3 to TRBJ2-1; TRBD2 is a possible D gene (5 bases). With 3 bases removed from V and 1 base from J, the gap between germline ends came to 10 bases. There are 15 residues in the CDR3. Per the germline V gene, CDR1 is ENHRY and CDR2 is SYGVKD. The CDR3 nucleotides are TGTGCCATCAGTGACCCGGACTTGTCCTACAATGAGCAGTTCTTC. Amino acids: CAISDPDLSYNEQFF.

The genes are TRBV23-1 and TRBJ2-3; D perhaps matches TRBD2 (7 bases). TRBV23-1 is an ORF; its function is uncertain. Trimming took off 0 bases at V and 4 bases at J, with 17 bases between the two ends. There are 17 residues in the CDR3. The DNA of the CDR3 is TGCGCCAGCAGTCAATCCGGGGGGCCTGGCAGGGCAGATACGCAGTATTTT. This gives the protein CASSQSGGPGRADTQYF.

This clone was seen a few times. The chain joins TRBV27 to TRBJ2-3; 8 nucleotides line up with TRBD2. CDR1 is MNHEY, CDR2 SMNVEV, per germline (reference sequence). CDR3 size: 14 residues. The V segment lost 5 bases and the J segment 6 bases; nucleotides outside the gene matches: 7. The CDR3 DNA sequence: TGTGCCAGCAGTACGGCGGGAGGATTTGATACGCAGTATTTT. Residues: CASSTAGGFDTQYF.

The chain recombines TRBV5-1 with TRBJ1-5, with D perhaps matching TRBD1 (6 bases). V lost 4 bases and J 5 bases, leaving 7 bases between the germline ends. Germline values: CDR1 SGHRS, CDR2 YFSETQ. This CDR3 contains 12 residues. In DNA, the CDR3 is TGCGCCAGCAGCAGACAGGATCAGCCCCAGCATTTT. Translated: CASSRQDQPQHF.

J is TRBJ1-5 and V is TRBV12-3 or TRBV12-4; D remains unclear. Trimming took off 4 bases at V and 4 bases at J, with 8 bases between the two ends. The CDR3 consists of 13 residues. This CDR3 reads CASSWAVNQPQHF. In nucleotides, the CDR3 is TGTGCCAGCAGTTGGGCAGTGAATCAGCCCCAGCATTTT.

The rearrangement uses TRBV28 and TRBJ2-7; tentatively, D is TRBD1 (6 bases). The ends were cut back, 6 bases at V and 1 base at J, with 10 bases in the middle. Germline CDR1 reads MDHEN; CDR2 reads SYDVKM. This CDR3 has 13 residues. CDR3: CASSQGQSYEQYF. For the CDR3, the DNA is TGTGCCAGCAGCCAAGGACAGTCCTACGAGCAGTACTTC.

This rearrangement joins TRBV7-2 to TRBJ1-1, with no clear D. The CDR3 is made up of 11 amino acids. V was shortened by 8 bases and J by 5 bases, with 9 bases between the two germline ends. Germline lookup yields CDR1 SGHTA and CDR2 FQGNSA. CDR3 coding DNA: TGTGCCAGCCGAGAACAGACTGAAGCTTTCTTT. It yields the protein CASREQTEAFF.

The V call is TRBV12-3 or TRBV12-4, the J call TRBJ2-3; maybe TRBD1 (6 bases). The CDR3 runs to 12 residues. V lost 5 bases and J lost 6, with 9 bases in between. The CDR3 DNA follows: TGTGCCAGCAGTCCTAGGGGGGATACGCAGTATTTT. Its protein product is CASSPRGDTQYF.